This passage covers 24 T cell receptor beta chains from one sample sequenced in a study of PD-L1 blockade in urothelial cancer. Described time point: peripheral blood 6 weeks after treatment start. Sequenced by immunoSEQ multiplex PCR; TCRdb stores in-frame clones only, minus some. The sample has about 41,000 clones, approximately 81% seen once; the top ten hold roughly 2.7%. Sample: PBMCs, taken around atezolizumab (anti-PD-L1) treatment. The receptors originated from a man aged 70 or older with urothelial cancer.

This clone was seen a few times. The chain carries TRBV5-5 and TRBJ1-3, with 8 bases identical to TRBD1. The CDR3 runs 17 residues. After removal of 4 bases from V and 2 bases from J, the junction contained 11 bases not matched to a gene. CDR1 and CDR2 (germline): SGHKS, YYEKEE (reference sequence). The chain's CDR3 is CASSRYVQGAAGNTIYF. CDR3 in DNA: TGTGCCAGCAGCCGTTATGTCCAGGGGGCGGCTGGAAACACCATATATTTT.

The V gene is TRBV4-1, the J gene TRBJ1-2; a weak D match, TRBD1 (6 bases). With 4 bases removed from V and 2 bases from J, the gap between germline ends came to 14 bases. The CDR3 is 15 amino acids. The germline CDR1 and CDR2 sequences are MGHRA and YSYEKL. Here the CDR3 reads CASSPTPGANYGYTF. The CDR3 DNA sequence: TGCGCCAGCAGCCCCACGCCAGGGGCGAACTATGGCTACACCTTC.

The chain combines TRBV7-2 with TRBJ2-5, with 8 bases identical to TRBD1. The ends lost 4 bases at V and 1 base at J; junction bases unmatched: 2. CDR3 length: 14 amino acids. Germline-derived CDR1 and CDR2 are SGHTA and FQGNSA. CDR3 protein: CASSSGQGQETQYF. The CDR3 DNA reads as TGTGCCAGCAGCTCCGGACAGGGCCAAGAGACCCAGTACTTC.

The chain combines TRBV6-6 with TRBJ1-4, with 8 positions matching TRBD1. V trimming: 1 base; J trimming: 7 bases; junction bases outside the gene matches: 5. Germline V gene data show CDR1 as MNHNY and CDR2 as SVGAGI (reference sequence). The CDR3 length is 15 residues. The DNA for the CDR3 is TGTGCCAGCAGTTACTATGGGACAGGCGGTGAAAAACTGTTTTTT. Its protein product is CASSYYGTGGEKLFF.

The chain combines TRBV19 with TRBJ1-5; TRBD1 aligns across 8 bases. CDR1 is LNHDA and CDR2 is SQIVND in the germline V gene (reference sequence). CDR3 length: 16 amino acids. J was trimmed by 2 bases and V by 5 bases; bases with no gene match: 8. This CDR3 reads CASSATGGGGNQPQHF. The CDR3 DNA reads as TGTGCCAGTAGTGCTACAGGGGGGGGAGGCAATCAGCCCCAGCATTTT.

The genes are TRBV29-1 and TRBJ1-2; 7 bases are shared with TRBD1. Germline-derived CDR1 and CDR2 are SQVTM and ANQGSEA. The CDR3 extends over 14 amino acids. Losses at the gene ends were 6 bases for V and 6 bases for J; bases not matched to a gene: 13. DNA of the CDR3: TGCAGCGTGGAGCGACGGGACAGTTCCCATGGCTACACCTTC. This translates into CSVERRDSSHGYTF.

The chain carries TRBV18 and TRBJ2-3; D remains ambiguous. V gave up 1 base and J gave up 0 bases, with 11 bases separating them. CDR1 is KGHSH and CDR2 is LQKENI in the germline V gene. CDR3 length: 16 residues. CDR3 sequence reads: CASSPLKSPSTDTQYF. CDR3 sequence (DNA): TGTGCCAGCTCACCACTGAAGAGCCCGAGCACAGATACGCAGTATTTT. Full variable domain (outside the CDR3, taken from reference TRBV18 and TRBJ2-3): NAGVMQNPRHLVRRRGQEARLRCSPMKGHSHVYWYRQLPEEGLKFMVYLQKENIIDESGMPKERFSAEFPKEGPSILRIQQVVRGDSAAYFCASSPLKSPSTDTQYFGPGTRLTVL.

The CDR3 here is CASSVGLAHNEQFF. Written as DNA, the CDR3 is TGTGCCAGCAGCGTAGGACTAGCGCATAATGAGCAGTTCTTC. The V gene is TRBV9, the J gene TRBJ2-1; 8 bases are a match to TRBD2. Trimming removed 0 bases from V and 7 bases from J; junction bases left unmatched: 3. This CDR3 has 14 amino acids. Germline CDR1 and CDR2: SGDLS and YYNGEE.

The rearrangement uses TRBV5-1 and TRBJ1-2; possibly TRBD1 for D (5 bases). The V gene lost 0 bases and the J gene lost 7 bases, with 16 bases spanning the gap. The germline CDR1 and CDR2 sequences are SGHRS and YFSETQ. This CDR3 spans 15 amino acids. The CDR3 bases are TGCGCCAGCAGCTTGGCCTTGGGCAGGGAGGGTGGCTACACCTTC. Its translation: CASSLALGREGGYTF.

CDR3: CASSLFMNTEAFF. The CDR3 bases are TGTGCCAGCAGTTTATTCATGAACACTGAAGCTTTCTTT. V is TRBV27 and J is TRBJ1-1; no reliable D call. The V gene lost 1 base and the J gene lost 0 bases, with 3 bases spanning the gap. From germline, CDR1 is MNHEY and CDR2 SMNVEV (reference sequence). The length of the CDR3 is 13 residues.

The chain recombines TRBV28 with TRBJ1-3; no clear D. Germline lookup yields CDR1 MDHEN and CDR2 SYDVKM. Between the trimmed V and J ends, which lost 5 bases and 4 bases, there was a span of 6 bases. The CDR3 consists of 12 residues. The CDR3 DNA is TGTGCCAGCAGTCCCCAGGGAAACACCATATATTTT. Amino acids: CASSPQGNTIYF.

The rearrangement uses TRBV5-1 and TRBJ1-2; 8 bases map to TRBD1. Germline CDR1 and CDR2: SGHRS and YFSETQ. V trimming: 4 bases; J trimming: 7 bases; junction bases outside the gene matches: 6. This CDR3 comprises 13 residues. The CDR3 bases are TGCGCCAGCAGCACGGACAGGGAGTTTGGCTACACCTTC. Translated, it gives CASSTDREFGYTF.

In DNA, the CDR3 is TGTGCCAGCAGCTACGCTGCGGTCTCCTATGGCTACACCTTC. It encodes CASSYAAVSYGYTF. V and J are TRBV7-9 and TRBJ1-2; D remains unclear. The CDR3 consists of 14 residues. Germline-derived CDR1 and CDR2 are SEHNR and FQNEAQ (reference sequence). V lost 4 bases and J lost 4, with 13 bases in between.

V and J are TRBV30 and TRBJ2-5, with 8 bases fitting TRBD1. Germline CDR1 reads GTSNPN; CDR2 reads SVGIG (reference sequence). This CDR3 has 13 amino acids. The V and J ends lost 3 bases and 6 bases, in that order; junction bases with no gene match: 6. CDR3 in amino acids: CAWSQTGEQTQYF. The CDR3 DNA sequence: TGTGCCTGGAGCCAGACAGGGGAACAGACCCAGTACTTC.

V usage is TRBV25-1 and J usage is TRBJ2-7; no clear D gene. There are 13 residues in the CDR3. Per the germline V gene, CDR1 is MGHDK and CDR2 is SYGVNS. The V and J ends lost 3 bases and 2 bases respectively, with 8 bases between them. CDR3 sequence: CASSDTVTYEQYF. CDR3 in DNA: TGTGCCAGCAGTGATACGGTAACCTACGAGCAGTACTTC.

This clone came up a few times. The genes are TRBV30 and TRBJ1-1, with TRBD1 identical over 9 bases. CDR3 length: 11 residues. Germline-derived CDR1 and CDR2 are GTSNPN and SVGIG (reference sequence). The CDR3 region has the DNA TGTGCGACGGGACAGGGAGCGGAAGCTTTCTTT. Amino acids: CATGQGAEAFF.

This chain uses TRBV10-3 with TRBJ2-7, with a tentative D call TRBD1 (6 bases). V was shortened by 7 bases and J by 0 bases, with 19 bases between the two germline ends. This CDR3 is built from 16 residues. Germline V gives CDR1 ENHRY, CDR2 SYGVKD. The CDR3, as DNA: TGTGCCATCAAGGGGGATAGTGGCATCCTCTCCTACGAGCAGTACTTC. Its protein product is CAIKGDSGILSYEQYF.

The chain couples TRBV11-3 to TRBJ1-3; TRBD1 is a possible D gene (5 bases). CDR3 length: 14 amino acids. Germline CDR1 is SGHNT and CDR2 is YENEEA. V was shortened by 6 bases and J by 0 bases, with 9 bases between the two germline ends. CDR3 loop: CASSSQASGNTIYF. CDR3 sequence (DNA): TGTGCCAGCAGTTCACAGGCCTCTGGAAACACCATATATTTT.

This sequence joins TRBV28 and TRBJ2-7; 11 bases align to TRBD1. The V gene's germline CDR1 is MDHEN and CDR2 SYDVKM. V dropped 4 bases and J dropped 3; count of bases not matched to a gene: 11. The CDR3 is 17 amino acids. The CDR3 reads CASSSPIRGQGGYEQYF. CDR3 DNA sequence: TGTGCCAGCAGTTCACCAATCAGGGGACAGGGGGGCTACGAGCAGTACTTC.

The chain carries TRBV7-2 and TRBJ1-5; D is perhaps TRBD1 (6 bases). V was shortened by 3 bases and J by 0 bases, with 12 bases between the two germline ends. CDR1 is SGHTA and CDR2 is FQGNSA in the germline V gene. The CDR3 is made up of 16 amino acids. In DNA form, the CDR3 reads TGTGCCAGCAGCTTCACAGGGTCCCTTAGCAATCAGCCCCAGCATTTT. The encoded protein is CASSFTGSLSNQPQHF.

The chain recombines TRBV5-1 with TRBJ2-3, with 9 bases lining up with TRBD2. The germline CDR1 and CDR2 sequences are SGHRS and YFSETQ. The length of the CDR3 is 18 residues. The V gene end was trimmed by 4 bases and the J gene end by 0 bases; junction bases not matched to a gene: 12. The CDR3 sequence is CASSKGSGSDLSTDTQYF. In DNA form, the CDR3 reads TGCGCCAGCAGCAAGGGTAGCGGGAGTGATCTGAGCACAGATACGCAGTATTTT.

CDR3 coding DNA: TGTGCCAGCAGCTCGGACAGGGTCACTGAAGCTTTCTTT. Translating gives CASSSDRVTEAFF. This rearrangement joins TRBV7-9 to TRBJ1-1; 8 positions match TRBD1. Losses at the gene ends were 4 bases for V and 4 bases for J; bases not matched to a gene: 2. CDR1 SEHNR and CDR2 FQNEAQ come from the germline V gene (reference sequence). This CDR3 region has 13 residues.

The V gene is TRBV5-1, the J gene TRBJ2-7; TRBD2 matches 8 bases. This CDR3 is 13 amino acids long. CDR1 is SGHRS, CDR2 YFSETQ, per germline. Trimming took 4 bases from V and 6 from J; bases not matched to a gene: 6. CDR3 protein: CASSNGLASEQYF. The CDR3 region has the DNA TGCGCCAGCAGCAATGGACTAGCTTCCGAGCAGTACTTC.

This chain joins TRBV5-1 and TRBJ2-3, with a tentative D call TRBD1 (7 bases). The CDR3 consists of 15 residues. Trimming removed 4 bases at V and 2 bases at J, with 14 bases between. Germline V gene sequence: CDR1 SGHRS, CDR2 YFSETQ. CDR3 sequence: CASSEGGQYTDTQYF. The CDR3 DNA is TGCGCCAGCAGCGAGGGGGGACAGTACACAGATACGCAGTATTTT.